Each of the 9 T cell receptor beta chains below was sequenced from the same sample in a study of PD-L1 blockade in urothelial cancer. Clones were read by immunoSEQ multiplex PCR, and TCRdb kept only the in-frame ones, dropping some. The sample carries 50,000 to 65,000 clones, approximately 87% recorded once. The input for sequencing was PBMCs, taken around atezolizumab (anti-PD-L1) treatment. The receptors were gathered from a man between 35 and 55 years old with urothelial cancer.

This sequence joins TRBV6-5 and TRBJ2-3; D might be TRBD1 (6 bases). Germline loops: CDR1 MNHEY, CDR2 SVGAGI. V lost 6 bases to trimming and J lost 7 bases, with 20 bases between them. CDR3 length: 15 residues. The CDR3 loop reads CASRLTGLAHNTQYF. The CDR3 coding sequence is TGTGCCAGCAGGCTAACAGGGTTAGCCCATAATACGCAGTATTTT.

The CDR3 loop reads CASSERGLAGTDTQYF. DNA of the CDR3: TGTGCCAGCAGTGAAAGGGGTCTAGCGGGCACAGATACGCAGTATTTT. The gene calls are TRBV6-1 and TRBJ2-3; TRBD2 agrees at 7 bases. Trimming removed 2 bases from V and 1 base from J; junction bases left unmatched: 6. The CDR3 totals 16 residues. Germline values: CDR1 MNHNS, CDR2 SASEGT.

This clone was counted only a few times. The J gene is TRBJ1-5, the V gene TRBV19; the D gene is possibly TRBD1 (6 bases). This CDR3 has 16 residues. Looked up from germline, CDR1 is LNHDA and CDR2 is SQIVND (reference sequence). Trimming pared 3 bases from V and 2 bases from J, leaving 14 bases between. The DNA of the CDR3 is TGTGCCAGTAGTATGGGGACACAGGTACGCAATCAGCCCCAGCATTTT. Residues: CASSMGTQVRNQPQHF.

The V and J genes are TRBV11-3 and TRBJ2-1; TRBD2 matches at 11 bases. V was clipped by 4 bases and J by 3 bases; unmatched bases: 2. CDR3 length: 15 residues. Germline assignment: CDR1 SGHNT and CDR2 YENEEA. Here the CDR3 DNA reads TGTGCCAGCAGCTCGGGACTAGCGGACTACAATGAGCAGTTCTTC. The encoded protein is CASSSGLADYNEQFF.

This chain joins TRBV19 and TRBJ2-7; 9 positions match TRBD1. V shed 5 bases and J 5 bases; nucleotides not matched to a gene: 7. Looked up from germline, CDR1 is LNHDA and CDR2 is SQIVND (reference sequence). This CDR3 is 14 amino acids long. The CDR3 DNA is TGTGCCAGTAGTGACGGGACAGGGTTTAACGAGCAGTACTTC. It translates to CASSDGTGFNEQYF.

The V and J genes are TRBV6-5 and TRBJ1-5; D might be TRBD1 (5 bases). CDR3 length: 14 residues. The V end lost 5 bases, the J end lost 7 bases, and 15 bases lay between the germline ends. Germline CDR1 reads MNHEY; CDR2 reads SVGAGI. CDR3 amino acids: CASSHDGGNQPQHF. CDR3 nucleotide sequence: TGTGCCAGCAGTCACGACGGGGGGAACCAGCCCCAGCATTTT.

This chain uses TRBV6-1 with TRBJ2-2, with 7 bases identical to TRBD2. This CDR3 is 14 amino acids long. Per germline, CDR1 MNHNS and CDR2 SASEGT. The J segment lost 5 bases and the V segment lost 2 bases, leaving 2 bases of the junction unmatched. CDR3 nucleotides: TGTGCCAGCAGTGAATGGGGAGGGACCGGGGAGCTGTTTTTT. Translating it yields CASSEWGGTGELFF.

This clone was detected only a few times. This chain connects TRBV18 to TRBJ1-3; 7 bases match TRBD1. V shed 2 bases and J 0 bases; nucleotides not matched to a gene: 10. The CDR3 is made up of 18 amino acids. The germline V gene encodes CDR1 KGHSH and CDR2 LQKENI. CDR3 region: CASSPRAVRDSSGNTIYF. CDR3 sequence (DNA): TGTGCCAGCTCACCAAGGGCGGTCCGGGACAGCTCTGGAAACACCATATATTTT.

This clone occurred a few times. The chain couples TRBV28 to TRBJ1-2, with unresolved D. Germline CDR1 MDHEN, CDR2 SYDVKM. The CDR3 spans 12 residues. The germline V and J ends were trimmed by 5 bases and 2 bases, with 6 bases remaining between them. CDR3 amino acids: CASSPGNYGYTF. The CDR3 DNA reads as TGTGCCAGCAGTCCCGGGAACTATGGCTACACCTTC.